Following are 3 T cell receptor beta chains from one sample sequenced in a study of identical twins. TCRdb independently ran MiXCR on the 5' RACE reads; one entry per CDR3 protein. The sample yields some 440,000 distinct CDR3 sequences, 20% to 25% seen once. The data were also submitted as part of a second study, on T cells expressing NK-cell markers.

The material sequenced was CD4+ T cells sorted from blood. Receptors were obtained from a woman under 30 in good health.

The chain combines TRBV3-1 with TRBJ2-2; a weak D match, TRBD2 (7 bases). There are 17 residues in the CDR3. Germline values: CDR1 LGHDT, CDR2 YNNKEL (reference sequence). Trimming shortened V by 4 bases and J by 1 base, and 16 bases separated the two germline ends. This CDR3 reads CASSRPGRGQNTGELFF. CDR3 bases: TGTGCCAGCAGCCGCCCCGGGCGGGGGCAGAACACCGGGGAGCTGTTTTTT.

The chain links TRBV5-1 to TRBJ2-1; possibly TRBD2 for D (6 bases). CDR1 and CDR2 from the germline V gene are SGHRS and YFSETQ. Trimming left V 7 bases short and J 9 bases short, with 20 bases between. This CDR3 is 14 amino acids long. For the CDR3, the DNA is TGCGCCAGCGCCCCACTCCCACCCGGGGGTGAGCAGTTCTTC. It is translated as CASAPLPPGGEQFF.

The J gene is TRBJ2-1, the V gene TRBV7-2; 7 bases match TRBD2. The length of the CDR3 is 15 residues. V trimming: 5 bases; J trimming: 3 bases; junction bases outside the gene matches: 7. Looked up from germline, CDR1 is SGHTA and CDR2 is FQGNSA. CDR3 bases: TGTGCCAGCAGCCGTAGCGGGCTGAACTACAATGAGCAGTTCTTC. It yields the protein CASSRSGLNYNEQFF. Together with reference TRBV7-2 and TRBJ2-1, the CDR3 gives the full variable domain: GAGVSQSPSNKVTEKGKDVELRCDPISGHTALYWYRQSLGQGLEFLIYFQGNSAPDKSGLPSDRFSAERTGGSVSTLTIQRTQQEDSAVYLCASSRSGLNYNEQFFGPGTRLTVL.